A single sample is the source of the 13 T cell receptor beta chains below, sequenced in a study of shared clonotypes between healthy human individuals. Generated by immunoSEQ multiplex PCR, the TCRdb table keeps only in-frame clones and is missing some. The data show approximately 720,000 clones, around 72% seen once. The sample comprised memory CD4+ T cells sorted from blood. As for subset: CD45RA-negative fraction. The receptors originated from a woman aged 25 to 39 in good health.

The chain recombines TRBV29-1 with TRBJ2-3; perhaps TRBD2 as D (5 bases). V lost 0 bases and J 2 bases, leaving 12 bases between the germline ends. The germline V gene has CDR1 SQVTM and CDR2 ANQGSEA. The CDR3 covers 15 residues. CDR3 DNA sequence: TGCAGCGTTGAAGATCAAGACTACTACACAGATACGCAGTATTTT. This sequence encodes CSVEDQDYYTDTQYF.

The chain carries TRBV28 and TRBJ1-1; TRBD1 is a possible D gene (6 bases). The V gene lost 6 bases and the J gene lost 5 bases, with 19 bases spanning the gap. CDR3 size: 15 residues. The germline gives CDR1 MDHEN, CDR2 SYDVKM. The CDR3 sequence: CASRPGRQRGTEAFF. The DNA for the CDR3 is TGTGCCAGCAGGCCGGGACGCCAAAGGGGGACTGAAGCTTTCTTT.

This chain joins TRBV28 and TRBJ2-2; D is possibly TRBD1 or TRBD2 (6 bases each). The CDR3 has 16 amino acids. V was cut by 2 bases and J by 1 base, with 11 bases left in between. Germline CDR1 reads MDHEN; CDR2 reads SYDVKM. The CDR3 is CASSLERGRNTGELFF. In DNA form, the CDR3 reads TGTGCCAGCAGTTTAGAACGGGGGCGGAACACCGGGGAGCTGTTTTTT.

The chain employs TRBV28 and TRBJ2-3, with D possibly TRBD2 on 6 matching bases. The V gene lost 1 base and the J gene lost 3 bases, with 11 bases spanning the gap. Germline lookup yields CDR1 MDHEN and CDR2 SYDVKM. CDR3 size: 15 residues. CDR3: CASSLSLGRTDTQYF. The CDR3 nucleotides read TGTGCCAGCAGTTTATCCCTTGGGAGGACAGATACGCAGTATTTT. Variable domain in full (rest from reference TRBV28 and TRBJ2-3): DVKVTQSSRYLVKRTGEKVFLECVQDMDHENMFWYRQDPGLGLRLIYFSYDVKMKEKGDIPEGYSVSREKKERFSLILESASTNQTSMYLCASSLSLGRTDTQYFGPGTRLTVL.

The table lists this clone with a few counts. The chain recombines TRBV15 with TRBJ2-1; 11 bases fit TRBD2. V lost 3 bases, J lost 11 bases, and 9 bases stayed unmatched. Germline V gene lookup returns CDR1 LNHNV and CDR2 YYDKDF (reference sequence). The CDR3 spans 15 residues. CDR3 region: CATSSGSGRAIKQFF. The CDR3 coding sequence is TGTGCCACCAGCAGCGGTAGCGGGAGGGCTATTAAGCAGTTCTTC.

The chain couples TRBV4-1 to TRBJ2-3; 10 bases line up with TRBD2. This CDR3 comprises 20 residues. The V segment lost 1 base and the J segment 2 bases; nucleotides outside the gene matches: 15. Germline V lookup: CDR1 MGHRA, CDR2 YSYEKL. In DNA, the CDR3 is TGCGCCAGCAGCCAAGGCCCGCAGGGCCCAGCGGGAGGGCCCACAGATACGCAGTATTTT. Amino acids: CASSQGPQGPAGGPTDTQYF.

The chain carries TRBV27 and TRBJ1-1; D is unclear. Germline CDR1 is MNHEY and CDR2 is SMNVEV (reference sequence). V was clipped by 3 bases and J by 1 base, with 18 bases between them. The CDR3 length is 17 residues. The chain's CDR3 is CASSFSEPTRKNTEAFF. The CDR3 nucleotides are TGTGCCAGCAGTTTTTCCGAACCGACCCGGAAGAACACTGAAGCTTTCTTT.

The V call is TRBV14, the J call TRBJ2-7; TRBD1 matches 8 bases. The CDR3 loop spans 16 amino acids. The germline V gene encodes CDR1 SGHDN and CDR2 FVKESK. V lost 3 bases to trimming and J lost 6 bases; unmatched junction nucleotides: 13. CDR3 sequence (DNA): TGTGCCAGCAGCCATTCGTACGGACAGGGCCTCAGCGAGCAGTACTTC. Its protein product is CASSHSYGQGLSEQYF.

The J gene is TRBJ2-7, the V gene TRBV5-5; D gene ambiguous. Trimming removed 4 bases at V and 1 base at J, with 15 bases between. The CDR3 covers 15 residues. Germline V CDR1 and CDR2: SGHKS, YYEKEE (reference sequence). CDR3 in amino acids: CASSRASDPSYEQYF. In DNA form, the CDR3 reads TGTGCCAGCAGCCGGGCCAGCGATCCGTCCTACGAGCAGTACTTC. Combining the CDR3 with reference TRBV5-5 and TRBJ2-7 gives the whole variable domain DAGVTQSPTHLIKTRGQQVTLRCSPISGHKSVSWYQQVLGQGPQFIFQYYEKEERGRGNFPDRFSARQFPNYSSELNVNALLLGDSALYLCASSRASDPSYEQYFGPGTRLTVT.

This clone occurred many times. The V and J genes are TRBV7-2 and TRBJ2-1; the D is unclear. The CDR3 spans 13 residues. CDR1 is SGHTA and CDR2 is FQGNSA in the germline V gene. The ends were cut back, 2 bases at V and 6 bases at J, with 8 bases in the middle. The CDR3: CASSLSPPNEQFF. The CDR3, as DNA: TGTGCCAGCAGCTTATCCCCCCCCAATGAGCAGTTCTTC.

This rearrangement joins TRBV7-9 to TRBJ2-5, with TRBD2 as a possible D gene (5 bases). The V and J ends lost 4 bases and 5 bases respectively, with 14 bases between them. The CDR3 sequence is 14 residues long. Germline V gives CDR1 SEHNR, CDR2 FQNEAQ (reference sequence). The CDR3 coding sequence is TGTGCCAGCAGCTCAGAGGGAACTAGGGAGACCCAGTACTTC. Amino acid sequence: CASSSEGTRETQYF.

The chain recombines TRBV18 with TRBJ1-1; D not certain. Germline V lookup: CDR1 KGHSH, CDR2 LQKENI. The CDR3 covers 14 residues. Trimming stripped 5 bases from V and 0 bases from J, with 10 bases between. The CDR3 region has the DNA TGTGCCAGCTCAACTCAGCCTCTGAACACTGAAGCTTTCTTT. Encoded protein: CASSTQPLNTEAFF.

The V call is TRBV19, the J call TRBJ2-7, with a weak D call TRBD1 (6 bases). This CDR3 region has 15 residues. The ends were cut back, 7 bases at V and 3 bases at J, with 19 bases in the middle. The germline V gene has CDR1 LNHDA and CDR2 SQIVND (reference sequence). The CDR3 sequence is CASIEDRKFYYEQYF. The CDR3 DNA reads as TGTGCCAGTATAGAGGACAGAAAATTTTACTACGAGCAGTACTTC. Full variable domain (rest looked up from reference TRBV19 and TRBJ2-7): DGGITQSPKYLFRKEGQNVTLSCEQNLNHDAMYWYRQDPGQGLRLIYYSQIVNDFQKGDIAEGYSVSREKKESFPLTVTSAQKNPTAFYLCASIEDRKFYYEQYFGPGTRLTVT.